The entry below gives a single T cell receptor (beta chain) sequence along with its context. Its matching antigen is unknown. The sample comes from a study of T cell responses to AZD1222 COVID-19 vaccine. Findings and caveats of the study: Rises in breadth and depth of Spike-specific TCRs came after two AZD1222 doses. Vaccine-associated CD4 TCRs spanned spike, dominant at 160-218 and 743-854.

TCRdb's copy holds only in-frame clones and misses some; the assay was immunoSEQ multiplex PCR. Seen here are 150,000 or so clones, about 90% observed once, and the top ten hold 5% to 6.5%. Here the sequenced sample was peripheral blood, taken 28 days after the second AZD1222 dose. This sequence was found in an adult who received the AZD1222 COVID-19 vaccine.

The DNA for the CDR3 is TGTGCCAGCAGGGGGACTTCATCCTACGAGCAGTACTTC. It translates to CASRGTSSYEQYF. V usage is TRBV27 and J usage is TRBJ2-7; tentative D call: TRBD2 (6 bases). Germline CDR1 reads MNHEY; CDR2 reads SMNVEV (reference sequence). Trimming pared 6 bases from V and 1 base from J, leaving 10 bases between. The CDR3 loop spans 13 amino acids.